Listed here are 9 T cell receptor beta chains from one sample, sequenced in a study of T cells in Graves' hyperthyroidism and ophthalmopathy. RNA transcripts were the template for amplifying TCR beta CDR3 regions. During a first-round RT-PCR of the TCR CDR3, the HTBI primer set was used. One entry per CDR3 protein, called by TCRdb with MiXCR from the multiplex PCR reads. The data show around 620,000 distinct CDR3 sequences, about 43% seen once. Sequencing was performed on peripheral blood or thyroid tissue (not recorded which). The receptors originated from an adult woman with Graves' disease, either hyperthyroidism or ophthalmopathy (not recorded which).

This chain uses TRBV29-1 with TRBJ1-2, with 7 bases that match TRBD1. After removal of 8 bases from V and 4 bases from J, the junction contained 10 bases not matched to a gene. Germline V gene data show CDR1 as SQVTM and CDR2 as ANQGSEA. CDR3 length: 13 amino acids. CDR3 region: CSSDREWGYGYTF. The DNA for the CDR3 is TGCAGCTCCGACAGGGAGTGGGGCTATGGCTACACCTTC.

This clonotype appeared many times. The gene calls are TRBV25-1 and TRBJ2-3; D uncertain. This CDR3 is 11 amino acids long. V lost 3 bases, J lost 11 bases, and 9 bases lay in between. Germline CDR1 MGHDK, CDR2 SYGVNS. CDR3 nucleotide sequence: TGTGCCAGCAGTGACGCGTTCGGGCAGTATTTT. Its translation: CASSDAFGQYF.

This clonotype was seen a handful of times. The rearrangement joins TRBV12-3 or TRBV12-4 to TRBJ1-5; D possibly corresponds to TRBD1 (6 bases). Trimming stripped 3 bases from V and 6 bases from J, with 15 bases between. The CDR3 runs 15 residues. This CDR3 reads CASSFSWGQVQPQHF. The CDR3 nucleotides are TGTGCCAGCAGTTTTAGCTGGGGGCAAGTTCAGCCCCAGCATTTT.

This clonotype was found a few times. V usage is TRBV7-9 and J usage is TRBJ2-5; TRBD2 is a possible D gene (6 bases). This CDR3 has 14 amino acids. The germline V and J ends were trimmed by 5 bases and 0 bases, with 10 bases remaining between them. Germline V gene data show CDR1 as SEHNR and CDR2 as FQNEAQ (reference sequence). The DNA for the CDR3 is TGTGCCAGCAGCCAAGGGACTTACCAAGAGACCCAGTACTTC. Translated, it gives CASSQGTYQETQYF.

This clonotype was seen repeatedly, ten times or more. This chain's CDR3 is CASRIRGGTGELFF. CDR3 coding DNA: TGTGCCAGTAGAATCAGGGGTGGAACCGGGGAGCTGTTTTTT. The V and J genes are TRBV19 and TRBJ2-2; TRBD1 might be the D (6 bases). The CDR3 has 14 residues. V was shortened by 6 bases and J by 5 bases, with 13 bases between the two germline ends. CDR1 is LNHDA, CDR2 SQIVND, per germline (reference sequence).

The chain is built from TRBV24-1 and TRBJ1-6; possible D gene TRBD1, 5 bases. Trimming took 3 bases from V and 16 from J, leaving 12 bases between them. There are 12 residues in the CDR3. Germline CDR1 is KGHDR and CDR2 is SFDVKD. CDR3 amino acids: CATSDTGTELHF. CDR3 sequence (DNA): TGTGCCACCAGTGATACGGGGACGGAACTCCACTTT.

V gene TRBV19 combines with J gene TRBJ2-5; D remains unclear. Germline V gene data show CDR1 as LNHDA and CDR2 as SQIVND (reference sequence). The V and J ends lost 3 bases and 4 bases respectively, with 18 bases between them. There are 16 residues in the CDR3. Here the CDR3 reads CASSIDPLADRETQYF. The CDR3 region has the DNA TGTGCCAGTAGTATCGACCCTCTCGCGGACCGAGAGACCCAGTACTTC.

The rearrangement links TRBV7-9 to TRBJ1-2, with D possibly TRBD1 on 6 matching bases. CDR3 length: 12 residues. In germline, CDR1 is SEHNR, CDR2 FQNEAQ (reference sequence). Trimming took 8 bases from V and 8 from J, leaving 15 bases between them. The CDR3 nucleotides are TGTGCCAGCGAGAGGCAGGGGTACGGCTACACCTTC. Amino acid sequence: CASERQGYGYTF.

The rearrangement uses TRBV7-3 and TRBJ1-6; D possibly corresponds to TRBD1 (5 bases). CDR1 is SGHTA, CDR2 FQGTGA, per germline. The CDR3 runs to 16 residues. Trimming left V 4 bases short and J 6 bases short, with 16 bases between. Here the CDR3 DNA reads TGTGCCAGCAGCTCCGGGGGATTTACCTTTAATTCACCCCTCCACTTT. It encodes CASSSGGFTFNSPLHF.